This T cell receptor beta chain comes out of a study of T cell responses to AZD1222 COVID-19 vaccine. About the study: Second-dose schedules of about 4 or about 12 weeks were combined. Study outcomes and limitations: Nearly half of the spike-specific TCRs reportedly recognize variant regions that carry no mutations. Sampling that yielded the repertoires occurred only after the peak T cell response. Spike as a whole was targeted by vaccine-associated CD4 TCRs, dominant at 160-218 and 743-854.

Only in-frame clones appear in the TCRdb table, and some are missing; sequencing was by immunoSEQ multiplex PCR. The sample shows roughly 120,000 clones, roughly 88% of them seen only once. This CDR3 is built from 13 residues. V lost 4 bases and J 7 bases, leaving 14 bases between the germline ends. CDR1 and CDR2 (germline): SGDLS, YYNGEE. A few counts support this clone. Its antigen is unknown. This TCR came from an adult in good health. The gene calls are TRBV9 and TRBJ1-2, with D unclear. This sample comprised peripheral blood, obtained on day 0 of AZD1222 vaccination. The CDR3 DNA reads as TGTGCCAGCAGCCCCCGAGGGTCGGGTGGCTACACCTTC. Translating gives CASSPRGSGGYTF.